This record concerns one T cell receptor beta chain sequence. The antigen remains undetermined. The method was immunoSEQ multiplex PCR; TCRdb's version includes in-frame clones alone and lacks a portion of them. This table holds about 130,000 clones, about nine tenths found once. These data originate in a study of T cell responses to AZD1222 COVID-19 vaccine. The study, taken as a whole, reports: Variant regions that are unmutated are reportedly the target of nearly half of spike-specific TCRs. A mostly white British donor set with more females was recruited, and clonal diversity was possibly underestimated. It was only a handful of AZD1222 recipients who were seropositive at baseline. Spike-specific TCR breadth rose after two AZD1222 doses, and depth rose as well.

This CDR3 spans 14 amino acids. V was cut by 2 bases and J by 0 bases, with 5 bases left in between. Germline-derived CDR1 and CDR2 are MNHEY and SMNVEV (reference sequence). The clonotype originates from an adult in good health. The chain has TRBV27 and TRBJ1-3, with unresolved D. The specimen comprised peripheral blood, sampled on day 0 of AZD1222 vaccination. The CDR3 DNA follows: TGTGCCAGCAGTTTACATATCTCTGGAAACACCATATATTTT. Translation: CASSLHISGNTIYF.